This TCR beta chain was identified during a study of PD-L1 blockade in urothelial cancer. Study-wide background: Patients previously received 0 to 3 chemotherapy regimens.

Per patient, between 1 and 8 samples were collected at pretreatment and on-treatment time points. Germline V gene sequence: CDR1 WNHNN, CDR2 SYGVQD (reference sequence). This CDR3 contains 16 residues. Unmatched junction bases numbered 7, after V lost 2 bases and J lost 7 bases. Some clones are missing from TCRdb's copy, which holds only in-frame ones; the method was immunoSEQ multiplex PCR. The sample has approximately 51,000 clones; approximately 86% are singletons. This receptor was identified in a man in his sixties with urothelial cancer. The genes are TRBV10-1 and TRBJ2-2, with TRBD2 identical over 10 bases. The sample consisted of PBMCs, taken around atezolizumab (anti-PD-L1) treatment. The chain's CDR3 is CASSEVIAGGGGELFF. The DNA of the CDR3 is TGCGCCAGCAGTGAGGTGATAGCGGGAGGCGGCGGGGAGCTGTTTTTT.